This T cell receptor beta chain was sequenced for a study of T cell responses to AZD1222 COVID-19 vaccine. Study outcomes and limitations: Baseline seropositives among AZD1222 recipients totaled only 5 or 6.

For this clone: The antigen is undetermined.

Trimming left V 7 bases short and J 8 bases short, with 12 bases between. The germline gives CDR1 DFQATT, CDR2 SNEGSKA (reference sequence). This CDR3 is 11 amino acids long. Generated by immunoSEQ multiplex PCR, the TCRdb table keeps only in-frame clones and is missing some. Altogether some 170,000 clones are present, around nine tenths being singletons, with the ten largest covering approximately 2.5%. The clonotype was recovered from an adult in good health. The material sequenced was peripheral blood, taken on day 0 of AZD1222 vaccination. The J gene is TRBJ2-1, the V gene TRBV20-1; perhaps TRBD2 as D (7 bases). CDR3 nucleotide sequence: TGCAGTGGTAAGGGGGGGGATGAGCAGTTCTTC. Translated: CSGKGGDEQFF.